This T cell receptor (beta chain) stems from a study of shared clonotypes between healthy human individuals. Clones were sequenced by immunoSEQ multiplex PCR, and TCRdb holds only the in-frame ones, with some missing. The repertoire consists of around 2,000,000 clones, with roughly 91% occurring once and the leading ten covering 1.5% to 2%. This CDR3 spans 13 amino acids. V trimming: 0 bases; J trimming: 10 bases; junction bases outside the gene matches: 3. CDR1 is SGHTA, CDR2 FQGTGA, per germline. CD45RO-negative cells were positively selected for CCR7, leaving out terminally differentiated effector memory CD45RA+ cells.

The chain links TRBV7-3 to TRBJ2-1, with TRBD2 matching over 7 bases. Sequenced: naive CD8+ T cells from PBMCs. The clonotype originates from a man younger than 35 in good health. Some clones in this sample may be carry-over from other donors' samples. CDR3 sequence: CASSLTLGGEQFF. The CDR3 DNA sequence: TGTGCCAGCAGCTTAACATTGGGAGGGGAGCAGTTCTTC.